These 13 T cell receptor beta chains originate from one sample sequenced in a study of T cell responses to AZD1222 COVID-19 vaccine. Profiled with immunoSEQ multiplex PCR; TCRdb holds only in-frame clones, not every one. The sample carries roughly 55,000 clones, about 90% recorded once. The sequenced sample was peripheral blood, obtained on day 0 of AZD1222 vaccination. The receptors were gathered from an adult in good health.

The V gene is TRBV7-2, the J gene TRBJ2-5; D is undetermined. CDR1 SGHTA and CDR2 FQGNSA come from the germline V gene. The CDR3 length is 13 residues. V was pared by 2 bases and J by 1 base, with 5 bases between. The DNA of the CDR3 is TGTGCCAGCAGCTTAAGCATCCAAGAGACCCAGTACTTC. Amino acids: CASSLSIQETQYF.

This clone appeared a few times. The gene calls are TRBV7-6 and TRBJ2-5, with D uncertain. Germline CDR1 is SGHVS and CDR2 is FNYEAQ. Trimming shortened V by 1 base and J by 0 bases, and 15 bases separated the two germline ends. The CDR3 length is 17 residues. DNA for the CDR3: TGTGCCAGCAGCTTAGTCTCTCTGCGGCAGTACCAAGAGACCCAGTACTTC. Protein product: CASSLVSLRQYQETQYF.

The chain links TRBV6-2 or TRBV6-3 to TRBJ1-2; perhaps TRBD1 as D (5 bases). Germline CDR1 reads MNHEY; CDR2 reads SVGEGT. This CDR3 contains 13 residues. The V and J ends lost 2 bases and 4 bases respectively, with 8 bases between them. The CDR3, as DNA: TGTGCCAGCAGTTACAGCAGGGCCTATGGCTACACCTTC. It translates to CASSYSRAYGYTF.

V gene TRBV7-9 combines with J gene TRBJ2-2; D unclear. CDR1 is SEHNR, CDR2 FQNEAQ, per germline (reference sequence). With 1 base removed from V and 1 base from J, the gap between germline ends came to 7 bases. The CDR3 runs to 15 residues. The CDR3 reads CASSLVSLNTGELFF. In nucleotides, the CDR3 is TGTGCCAGCAGCTTAGTTAGCCTGAACACCGGGGAGCTGTTTTTT.

With regard to this clone: In the same sample, other DNA sequences code for this CDR3. The V call is TRBV11-2, the J call TRBJ2-3, with D hard to call. Germline CDR1 reads SGHAT; CDR2 reads FQNNGV. The CDR3 sequence is 13 residues long. The V end was cut by 1 base, the J end by 3 bases, with 5 bases between. The CDR3 region is CASSLGRTDTQYF. CDR3 sequence (DNA): TGTGCCAGCAGCTTAGGTCGGACAGATACGCAGTATTTT.

This chain joins TRBV19 and TRBJ2-1, with 9 bases aligning to TRBD1. CDR1 and CDR2 from the germline V gene are LNHDA and SQIVND (reference sequence). Trimming cost V 7 bases and J 5 bases; bases outside gene matches: 3. The CDR3 extends over 13 amino acids. The DNA of the CDR3 is TGTGCCAGTAAGGGACAGGGTGACAATGAGCAGTTCTTC. Translated: CASKGQGDNEQFF.

The CDR3 coding sequence is TGTGCCAGCAGCCAAGTCTCCGAAAAACTGTTTTTT. It specifies CASSQVSEKLFF. This sequence joins TRBV14 and TRBJ1-4; D gene ambiguous. CDR3 size: 12 residues. CDR1 and CDR2 from the germline V gene are SGHDN and FVKESK. Trimming removed 1 base from V and 8 bases from J, with 5 bases in between. The whole variable domain, filled in from reference TRBV14 and TRBJ1-4, reads EAGVTQFPSHSVIEKGQTVTLRCDPISGHDNLYWYRRVMGKEIKFLLHFVKESKQDESGMPNNRFLAERTGGTYSTLKVQPAELEDSGVYFCASSQVSEKLFFGSGTQLSVL.

The rearrangement joins TRBV27 to TRBJ2-2, with D tentatively TRBD1 (5 bases). The germline CDR1 and CDR2 sequences are MNHEY and SMNVEV (reference sequence). The CDR3 has 13 amino acids. Trimming stripped 5 bases from V and 6 bases from J, with 10 bases between. The CDR3: CASSLGVPGELFF. For the CDR3, the DNA is TGTGCCAGCAGTCTAGGGGTTCCCGGGGAGCTGTTTTTT.

The chain links TRBV11-2 to TRBJ1-6, with 7 bases identical to TRBD1. Germline CDR1 reads SGHAT; CDR2 reads FQNNGV. Losses at the gene ends were 5 bases for V and 0 bases for J; bases not matched to a gene: 7. The CDR3 contains 17 residues. As DNA, the CDR3 is TGTGCCAGCAGCCCCCTGGACAGGATCTCCTATAATTCACCCCTCCACTTT. The encoded protein is CASSPLDRISYNSPLHF.

The chain employs TRBV19 and TRBJ2-7; 12 bases align to TRBD2. The CDR3 runs to 15 residues. Germline loops: CDR1 LNHDA, CDR2 SQIVND (reference sequence). Losses at the gene ends were 8 bases for V and 0 bases for J; bases not matched to a gene: 5. CDR3 region: CASGTSGGLSYEQYF. CDR3 nucleotides: TGTGCCAGTGGTACTAGCGGGGGGCTCTCCTACGAGCAGTACTTC. Full variable domain (missing parts from reference TRBV19 and TRBJ2-7): DGGITQSPKYLFRKEGQNVTLSCEQNLNHDAMYWYRQDPGQGLRLIYYSQIVNDFQKGDIAEGYSVSREKKESFPLTVTSAQKNPTAFYLCASGTSGGLSYEQYFGPGTRLTVT.

The rearrangement links TRBV5-4 to TRBJ1-4; 8 nucleotides match TRBD1. The CDR3 length is 16 residues. Germline values: CDR1 SGHNT, CDR2 YYREEE (reference sequence). The trim removed 0 bases at V and 7 bases at J, leaving 8 bases unmatched. The CDR3, as DNA: TGTGCCAGCAGCTTGGGCGGAGCAGGGGGCGGTGAAAAACTGTTTTTT. Translating gives CASSLGGAGGGEKLFF. Full variable domain (rest looked up from reference TRBV5-4 and TRBJ1-4): ETGVTQSPTHLIKTRGQQVTLRCSSQSGHNTVSWYQQALGQGPQFIFQYYREEENGRGNFPPRFSGLQFPNYSSELNVNALELDDSALYLCASSLGGAGGGEKLFFGSGTQLSVL.

The J gene is TRBJ1-6, the V gene TRBV5-1, with 8 bases lining up with TRBD1. The CDR3 totals 13 residues. Germline-derived CDR1 and CDR2 are SGHRS and YFSETQ. Germline trimming cut 6 bases from V and 7 bases from J; bases unmatched to any gene: 3. The CDR3 DNA sequence: TGCGCCAGCAACGGGGACAGGAATTCACCCCTCCACTTT. Its protein product is CASNGDRNSPLHF.

This sequence joins TRBV10-1 and TRBJ2-7; D unresolved. The CDR3 runs 15 residues. Germline V gives CDR1 WNHNN, CDR2 SYGVQD (reference sequence). V was pared by 8 bases and J by 2 bases, with 19 bases between. The CDR3 region is CASQFSAPATYEQYF. In DNA form, the CDR3 reads TGCGCCAGCCAGTTTTCCGCGCCGGCCACCTACGAGCAGTACTTC.